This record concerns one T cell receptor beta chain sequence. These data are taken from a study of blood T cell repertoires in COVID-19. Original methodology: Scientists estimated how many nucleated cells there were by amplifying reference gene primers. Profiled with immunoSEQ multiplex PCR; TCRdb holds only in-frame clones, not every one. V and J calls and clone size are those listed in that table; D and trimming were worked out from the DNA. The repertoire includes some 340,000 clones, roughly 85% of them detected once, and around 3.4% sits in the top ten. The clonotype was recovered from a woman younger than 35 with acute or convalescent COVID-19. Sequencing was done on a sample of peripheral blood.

The CDR3 spells CASSPRVVGELFF. Written as DNA, the CDR3 is TGTGCCAGCAGCCCCCGGGTAGTTGGGGAGCTGTTTTTT. The chain recombines TRBV3-1 (or the pseudogene TRBV3-2) with TRBJ2-2; no firm D call. V lost 4 bases and J lost 8, with 11 bases in between. Germline CDR1 LGHDT, CDR2 YNNKEL (reference sequence). The CDR3 covers 13 residues.